The clone carrying this TCR beta chain was observed at least ten times. Its antigen is not identified. TCR beta CDR3 region amplification was performed from RNA transcripts. The primer set for the first-round RT-PCR of the TCR CDR3 was HTBI. One entry per CDR3 protein, called by TCRdb with MiXCR from the multiplex PCR reads. The repertoire holds around 390,000 distinct CDR3 sequences, with roughly 15% as singletons. Clinicians diagnosed patients from clinical symptoms, serum thyroxine and TRAb, thyroid ultrasound and orbital computed tomography. This specimen belongs to a study of T cells in Graves' hyperthyroidism and ophthalmopathy. Study information: At the time of initial diagnosis and before any treatment, peripheral blood was collected. Findings and limits, study-wide: Expanded thyroid clonotypes (above 0.001) were mostly also found in blood.

Germline-derived CDR1 and CDR2 are LGHDT and YNNKEL (reference sequence). J was trimmed by 6 bases and V by 2 bases; bases with no gene match: 10. There are 16 residues in the CDR3. The specimen sequenced was blood. This TCR came from a woman under 40 with Graves' ophthalmopathy. This chain links TRBV3-1 with TRBJ1-2; TRBD1 aligns across 9 bases. The CDR3 spells CASSQLKVRDRDGYTF. The CDR3 coding sequence is TGTGCCAGCAGCCAACTAAAAGTACGGGACAGGGATGGCTACACCTTC.